The 15 T cell receptor beta chains below were found in one sample sequenced in a study of T cells in Graves' hyperthyroidism and ophthalmopathy. TCR beta CDR3 regions were amplified from RNA. HTBI primers were used for first-round RT-PCR of the TCR CDR3. TCRdb reprocessed the multiplex PCR reads via MiXCR and lists one record per CDR3 protein. The sample consists of roughly 600,000 distinct CDR3 sequences, about 14% of them appearing once. The sample taken for sequencing was blood. The receptor set was obtained from a woman aged 45-60 years with Graves' ophthalmopathy.

This clonotype was counted at least ten times. The rearrangement links TRBV28 to TRBJ1-1; D is ambiguous. This CDR3 is built from 14 residues. Germline CDR1 reads MDHEN; CDR2 reads SYDVKM. V dropped 7 bases and J dropped 0 bases, with 12 bases sitting between them. CDR3 region: CASTVVGMNTEAFF. CDR3 DNA sequence: TGTGCCAGCACTGTGGTAGGAATGAACACTGAAGCTTTCTTT.

This clonotype was picked up many times. The J gene is TRBJ1-1, the V gene TRBV18; D perhaps matches TRBD1 (6 bases). The CDR3 is made up of 16 amino acids. V lost 6 bases, J lost 1 base, and 18 bases lay in between. From germline, CDR1 is KGHSH and CDR2 LQKENI. In nucleotides, the CDR3 is TGTGCCAGCTCCCCAAGGGGGGCGGGACCGAACACTGAAGCTTTCTTT. This translates into CASSPRGAGPNTEAFF.

This clonotype came up many times. The chain recombines TRBV2 with TRBJ1-4; 8 bases are shared with TRBD1. The germline gives CDR1 SNHLY, CDR2 FYNNEI. Trimming took 7 bases from V and 6 from J; bases not matched to a gene: 7. This CDR3 has 14 residues. For the CDR3, the DNA is TGTGCCAGCATCCCGGACAGGGCATATGAAAAACTGTTTTTT. The encoded protein is CASIPDRAYEKLFF. Drawing the rest from reference TRBV2 and TRBJ1-4, the complete variable domain is EPEVTQTPSHQVTQMGQEVILRCVPISNHLYFYWYRQILGQKVEFLVSFYNNEISEKSEIFDDQFSVERPDGSNFTLKIRSTKLEDSAMYFCASIPDRAYEKLFFGSGTQLSVL.

This clonotype has more than one count but fewer than ten. The chain recombines TRBV20-1 with TRBJ2-1; D is unclear. This CDR3 is 12 amino acids long. Germline assignment: CDR1 DFQATT and CDR2 SNEGSKA (reference sequence). The ends were cut back, 3 bases at V and 9 bases at J, with 12 bases in the middle. The CDR3 DNA is TGCAGTGCTAGTAGAAGTCCGACTGAGCAGTTCTTC. Its protein product is CSASRSPTEQFF.

This clonotype has at least ten counts. This rearrangement joins TRBV28 to TRBJ2-5, with D hard to call. Per germline, CDR1 MDHEN and CDR2 SYDVKM. This CDR3 region has 13 residues. The V end was cut by 2 bases, the J end by 5 bases, with 9 bases between. The CDR3 DNA reads TGTGCCAGCAGTTTAACCCAGCCGGAGACCCAGTACTTC. It translates to CASSLTQPETQYF.

This clonotype was seen ten or more times. The rearrangement uses TRBV12-3 or TRBV12-4 and TRBJ1-1, with a tentative D call TRBD1 (6 bases). V lost 6 bases and J 0 bases, leaving 11 bases between the germline ends. The CDR3 has 14 residues. CDR3 DNA sequence: TGTGCCAGCAGGAAGGACAGCTTGAACACTGAAGCTTTCTTT. Translated: CASRKDSLNTEAFF.

The V and J genes are TRBV7-9 and TRBJ1-5; a weak D match, TRBD1 (6 bases). Trimming left V 4 bases short and J 6 bases short, with 16 bases between. In germline, CDR1 is SEHNR, CDR2 FQNEAQ (reference sequence). CDR3 size: 15 residues. In DNA, the CDR3 is TGTGCCAGCAGCTCGGCAGGGGTTTGGAGTCAGCCCCAGCATTTT. The encoded protein is CASSSAGVWSQPQHF.

This clonotype was seen a handful of times. The gene calls are TRBV18 and TRBJ1-2; TRBD1 agrees at 8 bases. Germline lookup yields CDR1 KGHSH and CDR2 LQKENI. Losses at the gene ends were 5 bases for V and 0 bases for J; bases not matched to a gene: 14. The CDR3 has 18 residues. The CDR3 bases are TGTGCCAGCTCATCCCGGGACAGGTCCCCCCAGGCTAACTATGGCTACACCTTC. Encoded protein: CASSSRDRSPQANYGYTF.

This clonotype showed up many times. This chain links TRBV6-1 with TRBJ1-5; 9 positions match TRBD1. Germline CDR1 is MNHNS and CDR2 is SASEGT. The CDR3 is 15 amino acids. J was trimmed by 9 bases and V by 6 bases; bases with no gene match: 12. The chain's CDR3 is CASSPPGQGHRPQHF. The CDR3 bases are TGTGCCAGCAGCCCCCCGGGACAGGGCCATCGGCCCCAGCATTTT.

This clonotype was picked up many times. The V gene is TRBV12-3 or TRBV12-4, the J gene TRBJ2-7; D is unresolved. The V end lost 3 bases, the J end lost 1 base, and 13 bases lay between the germline ends. There are 15 residues in the CDR3. The CDR3 protein is CASSFRQVGSYEQYF. In DNA, the CDR3 is TGTGCCAGCAGTTTCCGACAAGTAGGGTCCTACGAGCAGTACTTC.

This clonotype showed up many times. V and J are TRBV6-2 or TRBV6-3 and TRBJ2-5; TRBD2 agrees at 11 bases. In germline, CDR1 is MNHEY, CDR2 SVGEGT. With V trimmed by 1 base and J by 1 base, 14 bases remained unmatched. CDR3 length: 20 residues. CDR3 loop: CASSYLTSGSTLEGQETQYF. The CDR3 nucleotides are TGTGCCAGCAGTTACTTAACTAGCGGGAGTACGTTGGAGGGCCAAGAGACCCAGTACTTC.

This clonotype was counted many times. V and J are TRBV5-1 and TRBJ1-1, with 9 bases identical to TRBD1. Trimming at V came to 0 bases and at J to 6 bases, leaving 6 bases not matched to a gene. CDR3 length: 15 residues. The germline gives CDR1 SGHRS, CDR2 YFSETQ. In DNA, the CDR3 is TGCGCCAGCAGCTTGGCCAGGGGACAGGGCGCTGAAGCTTTCTTT. Its protein is CASSLARGQGAEAFF.

The chain joins TRBV7-8 to TRBJ2-1; TRBD2 matches at 7 bases. The CDR3 is 19 amino acids. Trimming at V came to 5 bases and at J to 2 bases, leaving 18 bases not matched to a gene. CDR1 SGHVS and CDR2 FQNEAQ come from the germline V gene. CDR3 loop: CASSSTISSFREAYNEQFF. CDR3 bases: TGTGCCAGCAGCAGCACAATATCTAGTTTTCGGGAGGCCTACAATGAGCAGTTCTTC.

This clonotype was seen many times. The chain combines TRBV29-1 with TRBJ1-1, with D possibly being TRBD1 (5 bases). There are 13 residues in the CDR3. Trimming took off 5 bases at V and 3 bases at J, with 13 bases between the two ends. CDR1 SQVTM and CDR2 ANQGSEA come from the germline V gene. The CDR3 DNA follows: TGCAGCGTTTCAGAGGGGAGGCACACTGAAGCTTTCTTT. As protein: CSVSEGRHTEAFF. The full variable domain, with the rest looked up from reference TRBV29-1 and TRBJ1-1, is SAVISQKPSRDICQRGTSLTIQCQVDSQVTMMFWYRQQPGQSLTLIATANQGSEATYESGFVIDKFPISRPNLTFSTLTVSNMSPEDSSIYLCSVSEGRHTEAFFGQGTRLTVV.

This clonotype was found many times. This chain joins TRBV7-9 and TRBJ2-1; D gene ambiguous. Trimming pared 4 bases from V and 8 bases from J, leaving 6 bases between. The CDR3 sequence is 11 residues long. CDR1 and CDR2 from the germline V gene are SEHNR and FQNEAQ (reference sequence). The CDR3 sequence is CASSSQDEQFF. The DNA for the CDR3 is TGTGCCAGCAGCTCGCAGGATGAGCAGTTCTTC.